This T cell receptor beta chain is from a study of T cells after yellow fever vaccination. Background on the study: Low-cell-number fractions were prepared with SMART-Seq v4 Ultra Low Input.

TCRdb ran MiXCR on the 5' RACE reads and lists one entry per CDR3 protein. The table lists about 240,000 distinct CDR3 sequences, 6% to 7.5% of them singletons, with approximately 0.84% in the top ten. General observations from the study: One caveat is that FACS-sorted repertoires could contain abundant clonotypes contaminating from the bulk population. Weaker overall was a secondary response that nonetheless peaked faster, on day 5 versus 15. Booster samples showed a return of most primary-vaccination clones (roughly 96% CD4, over 70% CD8).

About this clonotype: What it binds is not known.

V was cut by 5 bases and J by 11 bases, with 7 bases left in between. CDR1 and CDR2 from the germline V gene are SNHLY and FYNNEI. The CDR3 runs 10 residues. This sequence originates from a man in his thirties or forties who received the YFV17D yellow fever vaccine. This specimen was CD4+ T cells sorted from PBMCs, taken 15 days after the yellow fever booster vaccination. The chain recombines TRBV2 with TRBJ2-1, with D hard to call. The CDR3 DNA is TGTGCCAGCAGTTTACAGAAGCAGTTCTTC. Its protein product is CASSLQKQFF. Combining the CDR3 with reference TRBV2 and TRBJ2-1 gives the whole variable domain EPEVTQTPSHQVTQMGQEVILRCVPISNHLYFYWYRQILGQKVEFLVSFYNNEISEKSEIFDDQFSVERPDGSNFTLKIRSTKLEDSAMYFCASSLQKQFFGPGTRLTVL.